The 5 T cell receptor beta chains below were found in one sample sequenced in a study of T-cell memory formation after mild COVID-19 (dated by TCRdb to the early 2020s). Libraries came from 5' RACE. Sequencing used an Illumina NovaSeq 6000. Using fastp at Q25 and MiXCR, TCRdb reprocessed the public reads and kept productive beta chains. Rows are combined by CDR3 protein, so each entry shows the most common genes and DNA. Counted in this sample were around 310,000 distinct CDR3 sequences; roughly an eighth of them appeared once. The ten largest clones take up 21% of the sample. Sequenced input: PBMCs or a T cell subset sorted from them (not recorded which). These TCRs come from a man aged 18 to 30 who had mild COVID-19 (a few samples of this study predate the infection). The sample titles of this study are shuffled in the database, so cell type and time point are left out; the donor was told from shared clones.

There are a few counts of this clonotype. The CDR3 sequence: CASSQDMGLFGGLSYNEQFF. DNA of the CDR3: TGTGCCAGCAGCCAAGACATGGGACTCTTTGGGGGGCTCTCCTACAATGAGCAGTTCTTC. The chain carries TRBV4-2 and TRBJ2-1; D assignment may be TRBD1 or TRBD2 (6 bases each). Trimming removed 0 bases from V and 0 bases from J, with 21 bases in between. Germline CDR1 reads LGHNA; CDR2 reads YNFKEQ. CDR3 length equals 20 residues.

This clonotype was detected ten times or more. The chain employs TRBV5-1 and TRBJ2-5, with D tentatively TRBD2 (5 bases). Trimming cost V 0 bases and J 3 bases, with 6 bases left between them. The germline CDR1 and CDR2 sequences are SGHRS and YFSETQ. This CDR3 has 13 amino acids. The CDR3 loop reads CASSLGRKETQYF. In DNA, the CDR3 is TGCGCCAGCAGCTTGGGGAGGAAAGAGACCCAGTACTTC.

This clonotype was detected a few times. The chain couples TRBV5-1 to TRBJ2-5, with 7 bases matching TRBD1. The CDR3 extends over 15 amino acids. J gave up 3 bases and V 4 bases, and 9 bases lay outside the gene matches. Germline V gene lookup returns CDR1 SGHRS and CDR2 YFSETQ. The CDR3 loop reads CASSPGTDYEETQYF. Written as DNA, the CDR3 is TGCGCCAGCAGCCCTGGGACAGACTATGAAGAGACCCAGTACTTC.

This clonotype was seen a few times. The chain is built from TRBV4-1 and TRBJ2-7; a weak D match, TRBD2 (5 bases). Deletions cut 1 base from V and 1 base from J, with 11 bases between. Germline CDR1 and CDR2: MGHRA and YSYEKL. CDR3 length: 15 residues. The CDR3 loop reads CASSQVGVGSYEQYF. Here the CDR3 DNA reads TGCGCCAGCAGCCAAGTCGGGGTAGGTTCCTACGAGCAGTACTTC.

CDR3 sequence: CASRQSGYTYNEQFF. CDR3 bases: TGTGCCAGCAGGCAAAGCGGCTACACCTACAATGAGCAGTTCTTC. The chain joins TRBV2 to TRBJ2-1; tentatively, D is TRBD2 (5 bases). Germline CDR1 is SNHLY and CDR2 is FYNNEI. V lost 6 bases and J lost 2, with 14 bases in between. This CDR3 is 15 amino acids long.